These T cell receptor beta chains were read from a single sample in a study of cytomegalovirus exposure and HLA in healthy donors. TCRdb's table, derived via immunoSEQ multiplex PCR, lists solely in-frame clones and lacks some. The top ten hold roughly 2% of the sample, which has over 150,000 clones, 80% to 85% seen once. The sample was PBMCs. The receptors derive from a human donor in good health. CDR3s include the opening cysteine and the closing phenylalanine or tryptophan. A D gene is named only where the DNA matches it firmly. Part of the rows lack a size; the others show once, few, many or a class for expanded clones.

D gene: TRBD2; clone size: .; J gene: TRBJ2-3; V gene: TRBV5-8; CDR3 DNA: TGTGCCAGCAGGCTAGCGGGCGCCGATACGCAGTATTTT; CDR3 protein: CASRLAGADTQYF
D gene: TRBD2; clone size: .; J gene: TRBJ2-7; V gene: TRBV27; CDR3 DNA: TGTGCCAGCAGTTTACTCCGGGGGGACGAGCAGTACTTC; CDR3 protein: CASSLLRGDEQYF
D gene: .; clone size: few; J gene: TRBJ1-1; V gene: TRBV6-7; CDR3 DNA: TGTGCCAGCAGCCCCAGGGTACAGAGGAACACTGAAGCTTTCTTT; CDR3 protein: CASSPRVQRNTEAFF
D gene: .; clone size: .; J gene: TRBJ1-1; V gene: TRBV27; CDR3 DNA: TGTGCCAGCAGACCGACAGACCTGAACACTGAAGCTTTCTTT; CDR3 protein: CASRPTDLNTEAFF
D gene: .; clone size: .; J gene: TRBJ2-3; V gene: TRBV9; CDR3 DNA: TGTGCCAGCAGCGTAGCAGGGTCGGGCACAGATACGCAGTATTTT; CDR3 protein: CASSVAGSGTDTQYF
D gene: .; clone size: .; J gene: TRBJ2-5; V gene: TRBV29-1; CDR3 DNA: TGCAGCGCCTTAAGGGGTCGGGGGATCCAAGAGACCCAGTACTTC; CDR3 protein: CSALRGRGIQETQYF
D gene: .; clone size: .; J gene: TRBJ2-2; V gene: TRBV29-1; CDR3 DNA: TGCAGCGCCAGGAAGGGGCCTCAGTCCGGGGAGCTGTTTTTT; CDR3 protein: CSARKGPQSGELFF
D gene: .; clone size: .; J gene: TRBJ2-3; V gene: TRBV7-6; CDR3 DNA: TGTGCCAGCAGCTCTGGCGTGGCTAGCATCGCAGATACGCAGTATTTT; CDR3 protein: CASSSGVASIADTQYF
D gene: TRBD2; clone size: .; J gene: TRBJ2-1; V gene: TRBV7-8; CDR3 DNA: TGTGCCAGCAGCAAAGGACTAGCGGGGGGTTCCTCCTACAATGAGCAGTTCTTC; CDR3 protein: CASSKGLAGGSSYNEQFF
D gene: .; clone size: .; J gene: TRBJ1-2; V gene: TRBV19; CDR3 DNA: TGTGCCAGTAGTATAGGGGGCAGGAAAAGGGCTTTGGACTATGGCTACACCTTC; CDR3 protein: CASSIGGRKRALDYGYTF
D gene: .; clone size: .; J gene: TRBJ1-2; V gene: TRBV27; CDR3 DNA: TGTGCCAGCAGTTTATCGGGGGCCTATGGCTACACCTTC; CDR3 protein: CASSLSGAYGYTF
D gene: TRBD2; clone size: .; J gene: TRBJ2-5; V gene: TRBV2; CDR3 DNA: TGTGCCAGCAGTATAGCGGGGGGGCCTGGGGAGACCCAGTACTTC; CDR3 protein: CASSIAGGPGETQYF
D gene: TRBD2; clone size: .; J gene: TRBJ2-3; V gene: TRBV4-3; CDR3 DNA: TGCGCCAGCAGCCAAGCTAGCGGGGGGGCCGCAGATACGCAGTATTTT; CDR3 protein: CASSQASGGAADTQYF
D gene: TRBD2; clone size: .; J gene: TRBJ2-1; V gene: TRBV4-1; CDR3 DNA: TGCGCCAGCAGCGGGAGCGGGGGGGGTTACAATGAGCAGTTCTTC; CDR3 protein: CASSGSGGGYNEQFF
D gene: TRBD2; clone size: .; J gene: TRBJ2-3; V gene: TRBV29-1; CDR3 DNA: TGCAGCGTTGAAGGATCTACTAGCGATTCCACAGATACGCAGTATTTT; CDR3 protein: CSVEGSTSDSTDTQYF
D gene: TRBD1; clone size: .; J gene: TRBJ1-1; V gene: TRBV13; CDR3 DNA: TGTGCCAGCAGCTCGGACAGGGAGAACACTGAAGCTTTCTTT; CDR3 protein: CASSSDRENTEAFF
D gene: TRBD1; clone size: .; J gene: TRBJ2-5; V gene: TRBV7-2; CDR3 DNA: TGTGCCAGCAGCTCGAGCCGGACAGGGGGCGCGGAGACCCAGTACTTC; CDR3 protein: CASSSSRTGGAETQYF
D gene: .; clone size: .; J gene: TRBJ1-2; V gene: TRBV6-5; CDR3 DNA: TGTGCCAGCAGCTACGACGGGAGCTATAACTATGGCTACACCTTC; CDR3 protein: CASSYDGSYNYGYTF
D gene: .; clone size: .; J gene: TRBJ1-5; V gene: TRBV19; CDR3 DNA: TGTGCCAGTAGTTACATTTTGGGGGGTAGCAATCAGCCCCAGCATTTT; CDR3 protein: CASSYILGGSNQPQHF